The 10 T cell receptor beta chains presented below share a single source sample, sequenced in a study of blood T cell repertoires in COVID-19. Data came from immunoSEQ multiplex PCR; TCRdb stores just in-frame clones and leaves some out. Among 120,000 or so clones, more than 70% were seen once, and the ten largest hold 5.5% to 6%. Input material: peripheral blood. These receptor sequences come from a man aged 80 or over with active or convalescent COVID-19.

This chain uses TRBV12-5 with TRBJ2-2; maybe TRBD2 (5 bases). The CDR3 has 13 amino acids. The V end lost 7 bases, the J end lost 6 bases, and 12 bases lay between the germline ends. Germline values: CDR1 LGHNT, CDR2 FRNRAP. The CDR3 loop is CASEPGKAGELFF. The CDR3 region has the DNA TGTGCTAGTGAGCCGGGAAAAGCCGGGGAGCTGTTTTTT.

CDR3 region: CASSSQTGGNTGELFF. For the CDR3, the DNA is TGTGCCAGCAGTTCCCAGACAGGGGGGAATACCGGGGAGCTGTTTTTT. V and J are TRBV6-6 and TRBJ2-2; TRBD1 aligns across 9 bases. V lost 4 bases to trimming and J lost 5 bases; unmatched junction nucleotides: 8. CDR1 and CDR2 (germline): MNHNY, SVGAGI (reference sequence). This CDR3 region has 16 residues.

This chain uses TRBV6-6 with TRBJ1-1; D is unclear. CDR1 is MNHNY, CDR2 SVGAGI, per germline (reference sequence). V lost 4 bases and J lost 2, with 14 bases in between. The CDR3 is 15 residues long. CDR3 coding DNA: TGTGCCAGCAGTTCAAGTCTCGGGGTCAACACTGAAGCTTTCTTT. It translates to CASSSSLGVNTEAFF.

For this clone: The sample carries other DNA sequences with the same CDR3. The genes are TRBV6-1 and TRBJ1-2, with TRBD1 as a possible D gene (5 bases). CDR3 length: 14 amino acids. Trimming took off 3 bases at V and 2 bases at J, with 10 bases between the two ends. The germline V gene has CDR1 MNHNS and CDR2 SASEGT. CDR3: CASSEGRANYGYTF. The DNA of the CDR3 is TGTGCCAGCAGTGAGGGCAGGGCGAACTATGGCTACACCTTC.

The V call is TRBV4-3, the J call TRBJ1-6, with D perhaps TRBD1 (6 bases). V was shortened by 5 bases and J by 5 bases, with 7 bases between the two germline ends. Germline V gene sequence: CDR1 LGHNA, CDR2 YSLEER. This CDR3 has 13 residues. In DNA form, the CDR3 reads TGCGCCAGCAGCAGGGGGAATAATTCACCCCTCCACTTT. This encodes CASSRGNNSPLHF.

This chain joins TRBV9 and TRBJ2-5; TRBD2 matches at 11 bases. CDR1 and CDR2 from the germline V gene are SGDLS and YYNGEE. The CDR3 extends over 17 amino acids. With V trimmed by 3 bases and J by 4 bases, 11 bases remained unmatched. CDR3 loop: CASSEQGASGGRETQYF. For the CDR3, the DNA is TGTGCCAGCAGCGAGCAAGGGGCTAGCGGGGGGAGAGAGACCCAGTACTTC.

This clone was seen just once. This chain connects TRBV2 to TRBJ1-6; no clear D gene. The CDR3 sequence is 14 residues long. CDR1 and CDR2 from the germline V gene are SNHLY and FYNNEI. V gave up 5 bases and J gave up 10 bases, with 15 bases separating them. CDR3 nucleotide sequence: TGTGCCAGCAGTCGGGAGGGAGAGTCATCACCCCTCCACTTT. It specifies CASSREGESSPLHF.

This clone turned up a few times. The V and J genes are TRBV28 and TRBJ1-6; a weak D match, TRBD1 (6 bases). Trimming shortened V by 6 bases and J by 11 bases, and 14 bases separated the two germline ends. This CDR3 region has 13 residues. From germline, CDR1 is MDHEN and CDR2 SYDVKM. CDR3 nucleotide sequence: TGTGCCAGCAGACAACAGGGTACGCCACCCCTCCACTTT. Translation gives CASRQQGTPPLHF.

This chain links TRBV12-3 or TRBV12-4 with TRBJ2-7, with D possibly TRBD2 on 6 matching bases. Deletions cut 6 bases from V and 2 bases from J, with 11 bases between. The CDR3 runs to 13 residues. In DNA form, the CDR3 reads TGTGCCAGCAGACGGGGAGGCGCCTACGAGCAGTACTTC. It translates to CASRRGGAYEQYF.

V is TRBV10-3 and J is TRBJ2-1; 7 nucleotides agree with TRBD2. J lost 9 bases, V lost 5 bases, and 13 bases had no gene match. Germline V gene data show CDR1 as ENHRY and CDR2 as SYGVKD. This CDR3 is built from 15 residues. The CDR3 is CAISPSWDYLAEQFF. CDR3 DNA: TGTGCCATCAGTCCCTCTTGGGACTACCTGGCTGAGCAGTTCTTC.